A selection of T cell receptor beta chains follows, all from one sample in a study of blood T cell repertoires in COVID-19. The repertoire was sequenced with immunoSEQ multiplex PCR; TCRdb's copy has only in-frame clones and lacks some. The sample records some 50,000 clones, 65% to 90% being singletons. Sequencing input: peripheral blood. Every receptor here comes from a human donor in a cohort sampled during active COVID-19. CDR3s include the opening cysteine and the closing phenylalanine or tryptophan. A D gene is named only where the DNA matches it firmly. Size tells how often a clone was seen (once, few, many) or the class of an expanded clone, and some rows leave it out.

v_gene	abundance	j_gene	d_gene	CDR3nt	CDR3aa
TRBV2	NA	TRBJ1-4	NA	TGTGCCAGCAGAGCCGGGTTTGACCCTAATGAAAAACTGTTTTTT	CASRAGFDPNEKLFF
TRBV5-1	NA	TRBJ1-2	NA	TGCGCCAGCAGCTTGGCTGGTAGAATCCCTGGCTACACCTTC	CASSLAGRIPGYTF
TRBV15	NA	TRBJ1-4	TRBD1	TGTGCCACCAGCAGGGGACAGGGGGATATTGAAAAACTGTTTTTT	CATSRGQGDIEKLFF
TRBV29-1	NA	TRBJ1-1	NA	TGCAGCGTACTGACAGGACTCGGCGCTGAAGCTTTCTTT	CSVLTGLGAEAFF
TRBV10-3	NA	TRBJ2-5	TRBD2	TGTGCCATCAGTCCGACTAGCGGGGGGCAAGAGACCCAGTACTTC	CAISPTSGGQETQYF
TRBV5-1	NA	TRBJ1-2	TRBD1	TGCGCCAGCAGCAGGGACAGGGACCTTGGCTATGGCTACACCTTC	CASSRDRDLGYGYTF
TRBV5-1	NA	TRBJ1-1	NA	TGCGCCAGCAGCTTATCAAGGGGCCAAGGCACTGAAGCTTTCTTT	CASSLSRGQGTEAFF
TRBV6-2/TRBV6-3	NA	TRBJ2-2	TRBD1	TGTGCCAGCAGCCGTGGACAGGGGGCCACCGGGGAGCTGTTTTTT	CASSRGQGATGELFF
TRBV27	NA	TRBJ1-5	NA	TGTGCCAGCAGTTTAGACGGTGGGGGGAAGCCCCAGCATTTT	CASSLDGGGKPQHF
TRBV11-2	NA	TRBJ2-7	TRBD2	TGTGCCAGCAGCTTAGAAACTAGCGGGAGTTACGAGCAGTACTTC	CASSLETSGSYEQYF
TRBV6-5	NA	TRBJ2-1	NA	TGTGCCAGCAGTTACTCGGTCAGGGCTGGAGAGCAGTTCTTC	CASSYSVRAGEQFF
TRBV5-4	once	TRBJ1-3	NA	TGTGCCAGCAGCCCACAGGCATCTGGAAACACCATATATTTT	CASSPQASGNTIYF
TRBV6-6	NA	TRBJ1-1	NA	TGTGCCAGCAGTGCCCTGACTCAAAACACTGAAGCTTTCTTT	CASSALTQNTEAFF
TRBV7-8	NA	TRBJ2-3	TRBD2	TGTGCCAGCAGCCCAGGACTAGCGGGGAGCACAGATACGCAGTATTTT	CASSPGLAGSTDTQYF
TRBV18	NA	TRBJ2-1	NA	TGTGCCAGCTCACCACTGGGGGCAGGGAAGTATCTTGAGCAGTTCTTC	CASSPLGAGKYLEQFF
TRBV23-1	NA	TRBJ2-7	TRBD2	TGCGCCAGCACTCGGGGGGGCGTCCACGAGCAGTACTTC	CASTRGGVHEQYF
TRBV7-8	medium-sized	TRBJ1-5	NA	TGTGCCAGCAGCTTGAGTACTATGGGGGCAAATCAGCCCCAGCATTTT	CASSLSTMGANQPQHF
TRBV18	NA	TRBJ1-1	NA	TGTGCCAGCTCACCATCCCCCCTTGGGGGGGGCATGAACACTGAAGCTTTCTTT	CASSPSPLGGGMNTEAFF
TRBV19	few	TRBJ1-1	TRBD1	TGTGCCAGTATCCACCCGACAGGGGAAAATGAAGCTTTCTTT	CASIHPTGENEAFF
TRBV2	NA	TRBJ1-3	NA	TGTGCCAGCAGTGTTCAAGGGAGGTCTGGAAACACCATATATTTT	CASSVQGRSGNTIYF
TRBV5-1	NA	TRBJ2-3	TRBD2	TGCGCCAGCAGCATTTCCGGGACTAGCGGGAGGACAGATACGCAGTATTTT	CASSISGTSGRTDTQYF
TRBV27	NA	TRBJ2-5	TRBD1	TGTGCCAGCAGTCTCAGACAGGGGCGATGGGAGACCCAGTACTTC	CASSLRQGRWETQYF
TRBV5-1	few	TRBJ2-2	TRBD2	TGCGCCAGCAGCGTATTCAAGACTAGCGGGAACACCGGGGAGCTGTTTTTT	CASSVFKTSGNTGELFF
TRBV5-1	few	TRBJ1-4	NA	TGCGCCAGCAGCTTGCAGGGAAGATCCGAAAAACTGTTTTTT	CASSLQGRSEKLFF
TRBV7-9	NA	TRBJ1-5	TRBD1	TGTGCCAGCAGCAAGGACAGGGCGGGGCGGCAGCCCCAGCATTTT	CASSKDRAGRQPQHF
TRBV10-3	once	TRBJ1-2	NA	TGTGCCACCCCCTCAACGAGAGAGGGTTTACGATATGGCTACACCTTC	CATPSTREGLRYGYTF
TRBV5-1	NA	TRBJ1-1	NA	TGCGCCAGCAGCCTTGGAGGTATTGTGGATGATGACACTGAAGCTTTCTTT	CASSLGGIVDDDTEAFF
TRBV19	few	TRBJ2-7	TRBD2	TGTGCCAGTACCGCGGGGACTAGCGGGAGCTACGAGCAGTACTTC	CASTAGTSGSYEQYF
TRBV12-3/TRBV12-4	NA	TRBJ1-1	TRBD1	TGTGCCAGCAGTTTTGTAGTGACAGGGGGAACCAAATTT	CASSFVVTGGTKF
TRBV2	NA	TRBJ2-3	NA	TGTGCCAGCAGGGGGCCCTTTTCTACAGATACGCAGTATTTT	CASRGPFSTDTQYF
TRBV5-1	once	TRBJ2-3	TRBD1	TGCGCCAGCTACGGACAGGGGGTCACAGATACGCAGTATTTT	CASYGQGVTDTQYF
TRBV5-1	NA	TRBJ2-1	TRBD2	TGCGCCAGCAGCTTGGTAGCGGGAGGGGACAATGAGCAGTTCTTC	CASSLVAGGDNEQFF
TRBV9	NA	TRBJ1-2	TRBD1	TGTGCCAGCAGCGTAGAAATCGGGACAGGGGGTGGCTACACCTTC	CASSVEIGTGGGYTF
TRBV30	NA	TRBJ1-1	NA	TGTGCCTGGAGTGGGCAGGGAATCAGTACTGAAGCTTTCTTT	CAWSGQGISTEAFF
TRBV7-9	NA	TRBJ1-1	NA	TGTGCCAGCAGCCTAGAAATCGAGGCTGAAGCTTTCTTT	CASSLEIEAEAFF
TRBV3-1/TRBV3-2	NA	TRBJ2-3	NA	TGTGCCAGCAGCCAAGTTCCCGGTCCAGATACGCAGTATTTT	CASSQVPGPDTQYF
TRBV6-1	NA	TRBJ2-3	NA	TGTGCCAGCAGTGAATTGTCGGGTCCTGGCACAGATACGCAGTATTTT	CASSELSGPGTDTQYF
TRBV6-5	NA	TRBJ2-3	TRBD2	TGTGCCAGCAGTTACGTGAGCGGGGCCCCAGATACGCAGTATTTT	CASSYVSGAPDTQYF
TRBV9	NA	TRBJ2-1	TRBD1	TGTGCCAGCAGCCAGGCCGGGACAGCAGCGTACAATGAGCAGTTCTTC	CASSQAGTAAYNEQFF
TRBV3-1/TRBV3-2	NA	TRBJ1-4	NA	TGTGCCAGCAGCGCTACTCCGGGTTGGGGGGAGAAACTGTTTTTT	CASSATPGWGEKLFF
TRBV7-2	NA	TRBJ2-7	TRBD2	TGTGCCAGCAGCTCTCGTTTTAGCGGGAGTGAGCAGTACTTC	CASSSRFSGSEQYF
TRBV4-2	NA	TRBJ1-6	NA	TGTGCCAGCAGCCAAGATAATACAGGGAGCTCCTATAATTCACCCCTCCACTTT	CASSQDNTGSSYNSPLHF
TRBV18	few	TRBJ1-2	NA	TGTGCCAGCTCCCTTTCGCCGGGGGACTATGGCTACACCTTC	CASSLSPGDYGYTF
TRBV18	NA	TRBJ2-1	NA	TGTGCCAGCTCACTTCCCGGGAAACGCAATGAGCAGTTCTTC	CASSLPGKRNEQFF
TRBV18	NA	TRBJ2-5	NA	TGTGCCAGCTCACCCTGGGCCGAGTGGGAGACCCAGTACTTC	CASSPWAEWETQYF
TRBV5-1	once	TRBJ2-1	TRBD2	TGCGCCAGCAGCTTAGGGGCGGGAGCCTACAATGAGCAGTTCTTC	CASSLGAGAYNEQFF
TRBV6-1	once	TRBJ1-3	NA	TGTGCCAGCAGTGAGGAGTTAGGTAGAAACACCATATATTTT	CASSEELGRNTIYF
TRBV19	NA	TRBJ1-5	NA	TGTGCCAGTAGTACCACAGGGAACAATCAGCCCCAGCATTTT	CASSTTGNNQPQHF
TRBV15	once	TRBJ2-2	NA	TGTGCCACCAGCAGTGGCTCTTACACCGGGGAGCTGTTTTTT	CATSSGSYTGELFF
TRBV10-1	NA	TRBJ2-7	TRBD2	TGCGCCAGCAGTGCACCTAGCGGGAGTCGCTACGAGCAGTACTTC	CASSAPSGSRYEQYF
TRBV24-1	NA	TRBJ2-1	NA	TGTGCCACTTCGGTGGGACAAGGAGCCTACAATGAGCAGTTCTTC	CATSVGQGAYNEQFF